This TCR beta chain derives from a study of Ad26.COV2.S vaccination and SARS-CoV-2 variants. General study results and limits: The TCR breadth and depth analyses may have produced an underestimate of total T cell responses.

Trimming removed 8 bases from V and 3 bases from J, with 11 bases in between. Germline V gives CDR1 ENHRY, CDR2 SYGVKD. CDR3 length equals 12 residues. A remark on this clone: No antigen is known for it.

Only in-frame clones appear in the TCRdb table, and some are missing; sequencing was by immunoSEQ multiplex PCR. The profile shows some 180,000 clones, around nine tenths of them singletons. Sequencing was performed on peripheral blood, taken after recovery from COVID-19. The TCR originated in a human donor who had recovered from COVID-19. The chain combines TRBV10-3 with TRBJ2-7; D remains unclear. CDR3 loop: CAIGDGFYEQYF. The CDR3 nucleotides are TGTGCCATCGGCGACGGATTCTACGAGCAGTACTTC.